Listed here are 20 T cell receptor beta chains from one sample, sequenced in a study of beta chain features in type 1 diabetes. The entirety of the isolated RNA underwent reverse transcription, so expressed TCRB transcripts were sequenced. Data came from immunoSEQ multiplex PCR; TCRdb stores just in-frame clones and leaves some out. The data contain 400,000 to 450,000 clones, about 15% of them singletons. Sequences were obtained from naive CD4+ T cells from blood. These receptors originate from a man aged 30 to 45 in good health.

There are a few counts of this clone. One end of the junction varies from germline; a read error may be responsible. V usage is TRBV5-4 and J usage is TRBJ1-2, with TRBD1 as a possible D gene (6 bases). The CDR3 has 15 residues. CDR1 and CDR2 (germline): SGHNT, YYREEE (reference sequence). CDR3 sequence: CASSLETGPNYGYTF. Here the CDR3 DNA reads TGTGCCAGCAGTTTGGAGACAGGCCCTAACTATGGCTACACCTTC.

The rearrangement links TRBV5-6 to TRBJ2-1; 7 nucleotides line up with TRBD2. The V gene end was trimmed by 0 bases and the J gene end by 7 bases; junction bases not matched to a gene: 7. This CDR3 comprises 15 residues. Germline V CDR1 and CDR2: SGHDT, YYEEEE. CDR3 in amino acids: CASSLALAVLNEQFF. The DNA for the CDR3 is TGTGCCAGCAGCTTGGCTCTAGCGGTGTTGAATGAGCAGTTCTTC.

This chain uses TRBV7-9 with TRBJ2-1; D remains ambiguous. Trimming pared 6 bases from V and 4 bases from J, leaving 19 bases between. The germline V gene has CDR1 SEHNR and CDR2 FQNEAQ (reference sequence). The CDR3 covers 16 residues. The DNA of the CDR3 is TGTGCCAGCAGTTTTCAGGCCCTGGGTGTGTACAATGAGCAGTTCTTC. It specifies CASSFQALGVYNEQFF.

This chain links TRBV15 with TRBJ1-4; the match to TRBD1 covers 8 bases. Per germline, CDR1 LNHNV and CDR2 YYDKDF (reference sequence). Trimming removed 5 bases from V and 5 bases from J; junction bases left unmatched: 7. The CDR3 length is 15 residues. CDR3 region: CATSVDRAINEKLFF. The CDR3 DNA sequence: TGTGCCACCAGCGTGGACAGGGCAATAAATGAAAAACTGTTTTTT.

Here the CDR3 reads CASSTLAGRTGELFF. CDR3 coding DNA: TGTGCCAGCAGTACACTAGCGGGAAGAACCGGGGAGCTGTTTTTT. The rearrangement joins TRBV27 to TRBJ2-2, with 10 bases aligning to TRBD2. The CDR3 is 15 amino acids. After removal of 5 bases from V and 5 bases from J, the junction contained 5 bases not matched to a gene. In germline, CDR1 is MNHEY, CDR2 SMNVEV (reference sequence).

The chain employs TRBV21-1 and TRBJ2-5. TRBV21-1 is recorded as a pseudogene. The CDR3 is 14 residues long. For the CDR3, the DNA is TGTGCCAGCAGCAAACGGCCGGTACAAGAGACCCAGTACTTC. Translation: CASSKRPVQETQYF.

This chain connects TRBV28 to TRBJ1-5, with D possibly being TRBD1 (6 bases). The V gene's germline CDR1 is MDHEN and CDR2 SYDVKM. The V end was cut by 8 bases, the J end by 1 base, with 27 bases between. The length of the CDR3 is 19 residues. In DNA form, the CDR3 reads TGTGCCAGCCAGACCCCTTTGGGGGCAGACATTATGAGCAATCAGCCCCAGCATTTT. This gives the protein CASQTPLGADIMSNQPQHF.

The CDR3 region is CASSDWGSYNEQFF. The DNA of the CDR3 is TGTGCCAGCAGTGATTGGGGCTCCTACAATGAGCAGTTCTTC. The rearrangement links TRBV25-1 to TRBJ2-1, with unresolved D. There are 14 residues in the CDR3. The germline V and J ends were trimmed by 3 bases and 0 bases, with 6 bases remaining between them. Looked up from germline, CDR1 is MGHDK and CDR2 is SYGVNS.

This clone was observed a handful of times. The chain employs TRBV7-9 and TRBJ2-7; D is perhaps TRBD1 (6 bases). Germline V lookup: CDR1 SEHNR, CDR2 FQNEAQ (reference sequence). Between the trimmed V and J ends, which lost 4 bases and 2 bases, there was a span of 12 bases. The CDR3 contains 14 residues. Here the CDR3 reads CASSSQGYPYEQYF. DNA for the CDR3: TGTGCCAGCAGCTCACAGGGTTACCCCTACGAGCAGTACTTC.

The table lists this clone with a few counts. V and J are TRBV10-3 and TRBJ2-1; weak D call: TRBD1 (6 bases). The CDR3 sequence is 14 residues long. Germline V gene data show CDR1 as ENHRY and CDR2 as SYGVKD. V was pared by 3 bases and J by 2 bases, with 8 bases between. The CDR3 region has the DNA TGTGCCATCAGTGAACAGGGACCCTACAATGAGCAGTTCTTC. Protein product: CAISEQGPYNEQFF.

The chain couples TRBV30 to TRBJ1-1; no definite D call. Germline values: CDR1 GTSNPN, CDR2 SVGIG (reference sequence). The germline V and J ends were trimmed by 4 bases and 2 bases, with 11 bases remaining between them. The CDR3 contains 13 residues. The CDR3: CAWTRQVNTEAFF. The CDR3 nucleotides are TGTGCCTGGACGCGGCAGGTCAACACTGAAGCTTTCTTT.

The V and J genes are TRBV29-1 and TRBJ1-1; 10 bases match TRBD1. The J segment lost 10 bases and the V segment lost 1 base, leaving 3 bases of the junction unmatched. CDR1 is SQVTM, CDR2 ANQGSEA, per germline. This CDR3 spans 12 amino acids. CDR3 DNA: TGCAGCGTTGAAGTGGGGACAGGGGCAGCTTTCTTT. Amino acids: CSVEVGTGAAFF. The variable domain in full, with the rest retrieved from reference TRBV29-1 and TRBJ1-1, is SAVISQKPSRDICQRGTSLTIQCQVDSQVTMMFWYRQQPGQSLTLIATANQGSEATYESGFVIDKFPISRPNLTFSTLTVSNMSPEDSSIYLCSVEVGTGAAFFGQGTRLTVV.

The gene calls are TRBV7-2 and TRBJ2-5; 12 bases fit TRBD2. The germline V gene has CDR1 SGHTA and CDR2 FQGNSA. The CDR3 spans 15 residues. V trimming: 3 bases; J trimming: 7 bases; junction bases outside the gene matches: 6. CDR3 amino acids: CASSFGTSGPTTQYF. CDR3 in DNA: TGTGCCAGCAGCTTCGGGACTAGCGGGCCCACGACCCAGTACTTC.

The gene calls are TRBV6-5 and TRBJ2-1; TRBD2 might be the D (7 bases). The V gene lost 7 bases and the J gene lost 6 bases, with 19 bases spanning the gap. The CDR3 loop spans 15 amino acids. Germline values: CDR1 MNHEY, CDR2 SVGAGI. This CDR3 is CASTRGGRGINEQFF. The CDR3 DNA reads TGTGCCAGCACCAGGGGCGGGAGAGGAATCAATGAGCAGTTCTTC.

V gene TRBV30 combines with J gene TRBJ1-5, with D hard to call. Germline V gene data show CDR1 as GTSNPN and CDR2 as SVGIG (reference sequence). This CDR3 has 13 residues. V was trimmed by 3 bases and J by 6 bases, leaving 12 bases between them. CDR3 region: CAWSLIEGQPQHF. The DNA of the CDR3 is TGTGCCTGGAGCCTCATAGAGGGTCAGCCCCAGCATTTT.

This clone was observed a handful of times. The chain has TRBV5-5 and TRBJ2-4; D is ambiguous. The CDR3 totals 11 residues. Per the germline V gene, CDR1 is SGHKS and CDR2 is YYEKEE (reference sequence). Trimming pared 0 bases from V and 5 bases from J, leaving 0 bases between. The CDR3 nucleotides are TGTGCCAGCAGCTTGGAAAACATTCAGTACTTC. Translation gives CASSLENIQYF.

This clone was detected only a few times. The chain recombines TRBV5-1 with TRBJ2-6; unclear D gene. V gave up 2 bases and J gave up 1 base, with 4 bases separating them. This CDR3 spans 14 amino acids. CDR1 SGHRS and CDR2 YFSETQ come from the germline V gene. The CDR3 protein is CASSLLSGANVLTF. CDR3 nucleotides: TGCGCCAGCAGCTTACTATCTGGGGCCAACGTCCTGACTTTC.

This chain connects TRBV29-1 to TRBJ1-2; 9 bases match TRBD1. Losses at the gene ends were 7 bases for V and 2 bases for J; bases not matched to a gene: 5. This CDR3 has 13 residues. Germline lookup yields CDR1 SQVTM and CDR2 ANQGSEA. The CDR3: CSGWGQGNYGYTF. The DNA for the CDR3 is TGCAGCGGCTGGGGACAGGGAAACTATGGCTACACCTTC.

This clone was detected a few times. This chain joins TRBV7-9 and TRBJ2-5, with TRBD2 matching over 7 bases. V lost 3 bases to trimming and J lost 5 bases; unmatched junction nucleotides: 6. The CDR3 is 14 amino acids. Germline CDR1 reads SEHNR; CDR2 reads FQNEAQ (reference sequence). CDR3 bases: TGTGCCAGCAGCTTGGCCACGCGGGAGGAGACCCAGTACTTC. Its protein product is CASSLATREETQYF.

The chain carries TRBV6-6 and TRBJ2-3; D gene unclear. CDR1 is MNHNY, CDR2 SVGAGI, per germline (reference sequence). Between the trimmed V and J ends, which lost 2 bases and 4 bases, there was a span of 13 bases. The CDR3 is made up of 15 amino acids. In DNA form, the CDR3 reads TGTGCCAGCAGTTACGCCCGGGCCGGCCCAGATACGCAGTATTTT. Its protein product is CASSYARAGPDTQYF.